One and the same sample provided the 7 T cell receptor beta chains below, sequenced in a study of T cell responses to AZD1222 COVID-19 vaccine. Produced via immunoSEQ multiplex PCR; TCRdb's table is partial and in-frame only. The data show around 140,000 clones, roughly 92% seen once. The specimen was peripheral blood, collected 28 days after the second AZD1222 dose. The receptors were sampled from an adult who received the AZD1222 COVID-19 vaccine.

The rearrangement uses TRBV7-8 and TRBJ2-1; maybe TRBD2 (6 bases). CDR1 is SGHVS and CDR2 is FQNEAQ in the germline V gene. The V end was cut by 1 base, the J end by 7 bases, with 17 bases between. CDR3 length: 16 residues. The CDR3 nucleotides are TGTGCCAGCAGCTTAGAGGGCGGGATTTTCGGTAATGAGCAGTTCTTC. Residues: CASSLEGGIFGNEQFF.

The chain carries TRBV7-9 and TRBJ2-1; D may correspond to TRBD1 or TRBD2 (5 bases each). The CDR3 sequence is 13 residues long. V was cut by 2 bases and J by 6 bases, with 8 bases left in between. Per germline, CDR1 SEHNR and CDR2 FQNEAQ (reference sequence). CDR3 region: CASSLWGINEQFF. In DNA form, the CDR3 reads TGTGCCAGCAGCTTATGGGGGATCAATGAGCAGTTCTTC.

This chain links TRBV30 with TRBJ1-1; D is perhaps TRBD1 (5 bases). V shed 3 bases and J shed 3 bases, with 20 bases lying between them. The CDR3 is 16 amino acids. From germline, CDR1 is GTSNPN and CDR2 SVGIG (reference sequence). The CDR3 nucleotides read TGTGCCTGGAGCTCGCCCCCCGGGGGAAGGGACACTGAAGCTTTCTTT. Its protein product is CAWSSPPGGRDTEAFF.

V and J are TRBV19 and TRBJ2-7; no clear D gene. Trimming shortened V by 4 bases and J by 11 bases, and 12 bases separated the two germline ends. CDR3 length: 11 amino acids. Germline lookup yields CDR1 LNHDA and CDR2 SQIVND (reference sequence). The CDR3 bases are TGTGCCAGTAGTAGAGGTCTAAACAAGTACGTC. The encoded protein is CASSRGLNKYV.

Only one count was recorded for this clone. The chain joins TRBV5-1 to TRBJ1-1; D gene ambiguous. This CDR3 comprises 16 residues. CDR1 SGHRS and CDR2 YFSETQ come from the germline V gene. Trimming removed 0 bases at V and 0 bases at J, with 12 bases between. The CDR3 spells CASSLGESLMNTEAFF. For the CDR3, the DNA is TGCGCCAGCAGCTTGGGGGAGAGTCTAATGAACACTGAAGCTTTCTTT.

The chain links TRBV5-5 to TRBJ1-1, with TRBD1 identical over 8 bases. The CDR3 sequence is 14 residues long. The V segment lost 0 bases and the J segment 4 bases; nucleotides outside the gene matches: 2. Germline values: CDR1 SGHKS, CDR2 YYEKEE (reference sequence). The CDR3 reads CASSLGQGATEAFF. CDR3 nucleotide sequence: TGTGCCAGCAGCTTGGGGCAGGGGGCCACTGAAGCTTTCTTT.

V and J are TRBV6-1 and TRBJ2-1; D may be TRBD1 (6 bases). V lost 2 bases to trimming and J lost 0 bases, with 11 bases between them. CDR3 length: 16 residues. The germline gives CDR1 MNHNS, CDR2 SASEGT. CDR3 sequence (DNA): TGTGCCAGCAGTGAATTCCCAGGGGCCTCCTACAATGAGCAGTTCTTC. Encoded protein: CASSEFPGASYNEQFF.